This T cell receptor (beta chain) was obtained from a study of Ad26.COV2.S vaccination and SARS-CoV-2 variants. Study findings and constraints: It was reported that spike-specific CD8+ and CD4+ T cell responses were substantially broad after vaccination.

Note on this clone: No antigen is known for it.

The germline V gene has CDR1 SGHTA and CDR2 FQGNSA. The CDR3 is 15 residues long. Trimming removed 5 bases from V and 1 base from J; junction bases left unmatched: 5. Generated by immunoSEQ multiplex PCR, the TCRdb table keeps only in-frame clones and is missing some. The sample holds about 320,000 clones, 90% seen once. Regarding treatment: about 20 received Ad26.COV2.S at low or high dose, single or two shots; about 5 received placebo; per-sample allocation not given. All samples were drawn on day 63, counting from the first vaccine or placebo injection. Within Boston, the person who donated was an adult of 18-55 years.

The clonotype comes from a person aged 18 to 59 who received the Ad26.COV2.S COVID-19 vaccine or a placebo. The specimen was peripheral blood, collected in a trial of Ad26.COV2.S vaccine versus placebo. V gene TRBV7-2 combines with J gene TRBJ2-5; TRBD2 matches 9 bases. The DNA of the CDR3 is TGTGCCAGCAGCCGTTCTAGCGGGACCCAAGAGACCCAGTACTTC. Translation gives CASSRSSGTQETQYF.